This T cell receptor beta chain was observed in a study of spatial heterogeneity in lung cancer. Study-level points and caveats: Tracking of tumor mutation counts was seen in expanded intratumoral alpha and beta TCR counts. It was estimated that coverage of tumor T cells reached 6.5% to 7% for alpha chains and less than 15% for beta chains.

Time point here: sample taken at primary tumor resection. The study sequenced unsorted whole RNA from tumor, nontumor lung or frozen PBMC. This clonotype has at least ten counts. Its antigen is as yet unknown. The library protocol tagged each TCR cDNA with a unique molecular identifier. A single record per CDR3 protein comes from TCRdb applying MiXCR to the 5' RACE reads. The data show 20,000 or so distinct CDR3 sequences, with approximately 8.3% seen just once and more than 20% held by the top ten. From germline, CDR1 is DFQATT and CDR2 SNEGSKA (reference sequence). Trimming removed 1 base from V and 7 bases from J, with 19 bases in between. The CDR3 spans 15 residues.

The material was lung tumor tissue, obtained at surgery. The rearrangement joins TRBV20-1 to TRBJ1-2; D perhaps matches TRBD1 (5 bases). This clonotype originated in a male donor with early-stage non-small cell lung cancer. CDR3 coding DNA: TGCAGTGCTAGAGTCTCAACAAGGGGCGCCGGTGGCTACACCTTC. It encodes CSARVSTRGAGGYTF.